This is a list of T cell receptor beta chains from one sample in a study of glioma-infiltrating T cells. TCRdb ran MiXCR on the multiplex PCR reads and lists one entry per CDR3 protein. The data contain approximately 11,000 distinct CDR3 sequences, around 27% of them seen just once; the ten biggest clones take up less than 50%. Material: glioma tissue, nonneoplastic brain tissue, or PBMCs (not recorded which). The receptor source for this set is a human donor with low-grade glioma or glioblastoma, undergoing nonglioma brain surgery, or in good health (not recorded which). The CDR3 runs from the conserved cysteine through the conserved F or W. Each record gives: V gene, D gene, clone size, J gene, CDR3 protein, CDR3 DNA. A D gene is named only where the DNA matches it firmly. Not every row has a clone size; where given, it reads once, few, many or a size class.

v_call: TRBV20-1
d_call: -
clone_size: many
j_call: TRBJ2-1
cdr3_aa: CSARRDSNEQFF
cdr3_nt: TGCAGTGCTAGACGTGACAGTAATGAGCAGTTCTTC

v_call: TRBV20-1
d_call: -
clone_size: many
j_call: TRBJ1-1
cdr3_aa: CSARDGRGDTEAFF
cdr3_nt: TGCAGTGCTAGAGATGGCCGCGGGGACACTGAAGCTTTCTTT

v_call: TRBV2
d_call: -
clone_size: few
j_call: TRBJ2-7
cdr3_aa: CASSRRRGYEQYF
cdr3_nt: TGTGCCAGCAGCCGCCGGAGGGGCTACGAGCAGTACTTC

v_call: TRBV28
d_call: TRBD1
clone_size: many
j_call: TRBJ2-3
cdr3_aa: CASSSHTGAGADTQYF
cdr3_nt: TGTGCCAGCAGTTCACATACAGGGGCGGGCGCAGATACGCAGTATTTT

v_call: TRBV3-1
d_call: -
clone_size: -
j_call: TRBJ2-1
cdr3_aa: CARSQGVSYNEQFF
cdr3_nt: TGTGCCAGGAGCCAAGGGGTTTCCTACAATGAGCAGTTCTTC

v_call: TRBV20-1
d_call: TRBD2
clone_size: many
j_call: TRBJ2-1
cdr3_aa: CSARPSGNPEQFF
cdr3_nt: TGCAGTGCTAGACCTAGCGGGAACCCTGAGCAGTTCTTC

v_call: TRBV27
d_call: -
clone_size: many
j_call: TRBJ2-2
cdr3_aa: CASSLVPSSNTGELFF
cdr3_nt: TGTGCCAGCAGTTTAGTTCCTAGTTCGAACACCGGGGAGCTGTTTTTT

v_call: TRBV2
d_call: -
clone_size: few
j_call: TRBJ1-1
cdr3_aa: CASSEAGEERGKAFF
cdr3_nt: TGTGCCAGCAGTGAAGCGGGCGAGGAACGCGGGAAAGCTTTCTTT

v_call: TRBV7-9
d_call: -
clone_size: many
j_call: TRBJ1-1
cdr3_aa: CASSLSTPGQNF
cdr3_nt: TGTGCCAGCAGCTTATCAACCCCAGGGCAGAACTTT

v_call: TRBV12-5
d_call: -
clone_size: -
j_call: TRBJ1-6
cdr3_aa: CASSRGQSPLHF
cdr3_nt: TGTGCTAGTAGCAGGGGTCAATCACCCCTCCACTTT

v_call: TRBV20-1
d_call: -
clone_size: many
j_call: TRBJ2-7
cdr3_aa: CSARDFATNYEQYF
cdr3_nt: TGCAGTGCTAGAGATTTCGCGACAAACTACGAGCAGTACTTC

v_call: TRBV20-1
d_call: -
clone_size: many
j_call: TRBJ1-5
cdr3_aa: CSARGEPYQPQHF
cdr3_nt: TGCAGTGCTAGAGGTGAGCCTTATCAGCCCCAGCATTTT

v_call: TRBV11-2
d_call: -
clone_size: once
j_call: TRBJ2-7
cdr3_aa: CASRSSSYEQYF
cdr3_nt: TGTGCCAGCAGGTCTAGCTCCTACGAGCAGTACTTC

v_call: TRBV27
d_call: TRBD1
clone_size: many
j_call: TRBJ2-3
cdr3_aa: CASSSTGGTDTQYF
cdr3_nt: TGTGCCAGCAGTTCGACAGGGGGTACAGATACGCAGTATTTT

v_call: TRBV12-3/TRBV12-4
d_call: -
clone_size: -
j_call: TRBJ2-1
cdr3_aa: CASSWTGVPNEQFF
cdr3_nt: TGTGCCAGCAGTTGGACCGGAGTACCCAATGAGCAGTTCTTC

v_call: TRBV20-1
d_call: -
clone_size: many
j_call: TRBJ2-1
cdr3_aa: CSARWGDNEQFF
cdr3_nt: TGCAGTGCCCGTTGGGGGGACAATGAGCAGTTCTTC

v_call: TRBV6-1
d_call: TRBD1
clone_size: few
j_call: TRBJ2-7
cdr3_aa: CASRKTGTGGNEQYF
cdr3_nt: TGTGCCAGCAGGAAAACCGGGACAGGGGGCAACGAGCAGTACTTC

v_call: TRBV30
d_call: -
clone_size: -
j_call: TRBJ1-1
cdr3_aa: CAWKRNTEAFF
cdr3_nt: TGTGCCTGGAAGAGGAACACTGAAGCTTTCTTT